This T cell receptor (beta chain) was documented in a study of T cells in Graves' hyperthyroidism and ophthalmopathy. Of note for this clonotype: The target antigen is unknown.

Per germline, CDR1 MNHNS and CDR2 SASEGT. The CDR3 runs to 16 residues. The V gene lost 5 bases and the J gene lost 0 bases, with 14 bases spanning the gap. The investigators amplified TCR beta CDR3 regions from RNA transcripts. HTBI primers were employed in a first-round RT-PCR of the TCR CDR3. TCRdb itself ran the multiplex PCR reads through MiXCR, one entry per CDR3 protein. This sample has around 690,000 distinct CDR3 sequences; more than 20% occur once, and the top ten carry more than 30%. Whole-study results and caveats: Among clonotypes expanded in thyroid above 0.001, most were also found in blood.

Among ophthalmopathy patients, the Clinical Activity Score reached at least 3, the NOSPECS grade reached at least 4, and duration remained under 3 months. Orbital computed tomography and thyroid ultrasound, together with serum TRAb and thyroxine and clinical symptoms, were used for diagnoses. Around 10 ml of fresh peripheral blood supplied the PBMCs. This sequence joins TRBV6-1 and TRBJ1-5; TRBD1 is a possible D gene (5 bases). Sample: blood. The receptor was isolated from a man in his thirties or forties with Graves' ophthalmopathy. CDR3: CASSPKRGNSNQPQHF. The CDR3 DNA reads TGTGCCAGCAGTCCTAAGCGGGGGAATAGCAATCAGCCCCAGCATTTT.